The next 11 T cell receptor beta chains were all read from a single sample in a study of identical twins. TCRdb itself ran the 5' RACE reads through MiXCR, one entry per CDR3 protein. The sample records some 500,000 distinct CDR3 sequences, approximately 14% being singletons. These data also featured in a second study, about yellow fever vaccine responses in identical twins.

Material for sequencing was CD4+ T cells sorted from blood. Receptors were obtained from a woman in her late teens or twenties in good health.

The chain joins TRBV4-2 to TRBJ1-4; maybe TRBD1 (6 bases). Trimming took off 1 base at V and 12 bases at J, with 18 bases between the two ends. Germline V gene data show CDR1 as LGHNA and CDR2 as YNFKEQ. This CDR3 has 15 amino acids. This chain's CDR3 is CASSQAEQGGMQLFF. The CDR3 nucleotides are TGTGCCAGCAGCCAAGCCGAACAGGGAGGGATGCAACTGTTTTTT.

This clonotype was seen only a few times. The chain couples TRBV9 to TRBJ1-2, with TRBD1 matching over 8 bases. Germline V gives CDR1 SGDLS, CDR2 YYNGEE. The CDR3 length is 14 residues. V trimming: 3 bases; J trimming: 2 bases; junction bases outside the gene matches: 3. CDR3 in amino acids: CASSAGGINYGYTF. CDR3 bases: TGTGCCAGCAGCGCAGGGGGCATAAACTATGGCTACACCTTC.

The chain recombines TRBV6-2 or TRBV6-3 with TRBJ2-1, with 10 bases aligning to TRBD2. In germline, CDR1 is MNHEY, CDR2 SVGEGT. The CDR3 sequence is 14 residues long. Trimming cost V 5 bases and J 9 bases; bases outside gene matches: 7. CDR3 coding DNA: TGTGCCAGCAGTCTCCCGGGACTAGCGCTTGAGCAGTTCTTC. It encodes CASSLPGLALEQFF.

V is TRBV2 and J is TRBJ2-1; TRBD2 aligns across 7 bases. This CDR3 is built from 14 residues. Germline V gene lookup returns CDR1 SNHLY and CDR2 FYNNEI. The V segment lost 7 bases and the J segment 9 bases; nucleotides outside the gene matches: 12. The CDR3 loop reads CASIPGLGRGEQFF. The CDR3 DNA reads as TGTGCCAGCATCCCAGGACTAGGTAGGGGTGAGCAGTTCTTC.

The chain uses TRBV3-1 and TRBJ2-1, with D possibly TRBD1 on 6 matching bases. Per the germline V gene, CDR1 is LGHDT and CDR2 is YNNKEL (reference sequence). CDR3 length: 15 amino acids. Trimming took 6 bases from V and 4 from J, leaving 16 bases between them. The CDR3 sequence is CASSFGDNLYNEQFF. In nucleotides, the CDR3 is TGTGCCAGCAGTTTTGGGGACAACCTTTACAATGAGCAGTTCTTC.

The chain recombines TRBV18 with TRBJ2-7; 9 bases match TRBD1. Germline CDR1 reads KGHSH; CDR2 reads LQKENI. The CDR3 runs to 15 residues. Trimming took 5 bases from V and 6 from J; bases not matched to a gene: 11. In nucleotides, the CDR3 is TGTGCCAGCTCAACGGGTGGGACAGGGAAGGTCGAGCAGTACTTC. Protein product: CASSTGGTGKVEQYF.

The chain combines TRBV28 with TRBJ2-5, with D perhaps matching TRBD1 (6 bases). The ends were cut back, 2 bases at V and 2 bases at J, with 12 bases in the middle. Germline values: CDR1 MDHEN, CDR2 SYDVKM. The CDR3 consists of 15 residues. The CDR3 DNA reads as TGTGCCAGCAGTTTAACGACAGGCGTTCAAGAGACCCAGTACTTC. Translated: CASSLTTGVQETQYF.

The chain combines TRBV20-1 with TRBJ2-3; D is possibly TRBD2 (6 bases). V was trimmed by 6 bases and J by 3 bases, leaving 10 bases between them. Germline V gives CDR1 DFQATT, CDR2 SNEGSKA (reference sequence). This CDR3 has 12 residues. The CDR3 is CSATRETDTQYF. As DNA, the CDR3 is TGCAGTGCCACTCGGGAGACAGATACGCAGTATTTT.

This clonotype occurred a few times. The chain employs TRBV5-1 and TRBJ1-1; D is uncertain. In germline, CDR1 is SGHRS, CDR2 YFSETQ. This CDR3 has 14 residues. V was shortened by 1 base and J by 1 base, with 8 bases between the two germline ends. The CDR3 sequence: CASSLTRQNTEAFF. CDR3 bases: TGCGCCAGCAGCTTGACCCGGCAGAACACTGAAGCTTTCTTT.

This chain joins TRBV19 and TRBJ2-6; D is uncertain. Per the germline V gene, CDR1 is LNHDA and CDR2 is SQIVND (reference sequence). The CDR3 totals 19 residues. V lost 0 bases, J lost 0 bases, and 15 bases lay in between. For the CDR3, the DNA is TGTGCCAGTAGTATAGAGGGTCCGGGCCCCACCTCTGGGGCCAACGTCCTGACTTTC. This encodes CASSIEGPGPTSGANVLTF.

This rearrangement joins TRBV12-5 to TRBJ1-1; 7 bases align to TRBD1. Looked up from germline, CDR1 is LGHNT and CDR2 is FRNRAP. The V gene end was trimmed by 7 bases and the J gene end by 1 base; junction bases not matched to a gene: 9. This CDR3 has 15 residues. In nucleotides, the CDR3 is TGTGCTAGTGCGCCGACAGGGTGGCCGAACACTGAAGCTTTCTTT. It specifies CASAPTGWPNTEAFF.